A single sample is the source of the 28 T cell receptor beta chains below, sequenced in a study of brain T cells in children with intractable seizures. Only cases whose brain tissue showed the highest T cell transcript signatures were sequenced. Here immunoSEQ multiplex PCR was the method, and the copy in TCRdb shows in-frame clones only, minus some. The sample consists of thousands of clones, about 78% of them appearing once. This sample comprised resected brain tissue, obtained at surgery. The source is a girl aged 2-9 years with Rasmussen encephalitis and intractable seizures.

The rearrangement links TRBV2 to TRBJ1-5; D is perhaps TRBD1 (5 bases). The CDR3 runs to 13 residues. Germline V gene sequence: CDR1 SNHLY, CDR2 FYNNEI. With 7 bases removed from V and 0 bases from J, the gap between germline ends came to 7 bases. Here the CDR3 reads CASTQGSNQPQHF. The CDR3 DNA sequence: TGTGCCAGCACCCAGGGTAGCAATCAGCCCCAGCATTTT.

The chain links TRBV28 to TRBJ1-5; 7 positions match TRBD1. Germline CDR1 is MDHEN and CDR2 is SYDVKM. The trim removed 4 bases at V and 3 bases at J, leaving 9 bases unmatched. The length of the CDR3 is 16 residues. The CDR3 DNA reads TGTGCCAGCAGTTCAGGGGGGGGCCGCCCCAATCAGCCCCAGCATTTT. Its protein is CASSSGGGRPNQPQHF.

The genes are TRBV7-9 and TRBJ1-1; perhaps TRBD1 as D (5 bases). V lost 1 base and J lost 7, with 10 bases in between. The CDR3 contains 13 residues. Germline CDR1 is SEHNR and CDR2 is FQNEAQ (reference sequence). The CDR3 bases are TGTGCCAGCAGCTTAGGACAGCATCTTGAAGCTTTCTTT. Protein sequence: CASSLGQHLEAFF.

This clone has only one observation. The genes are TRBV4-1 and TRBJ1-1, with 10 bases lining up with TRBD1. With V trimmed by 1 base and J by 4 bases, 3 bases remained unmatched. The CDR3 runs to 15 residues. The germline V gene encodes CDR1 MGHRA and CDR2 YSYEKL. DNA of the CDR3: TGCGCCAGCAGCCAAGGACAGGGGGCGGGCACTGAAGCTTTCTTT. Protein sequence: CASSQGQGAGTEAFF.

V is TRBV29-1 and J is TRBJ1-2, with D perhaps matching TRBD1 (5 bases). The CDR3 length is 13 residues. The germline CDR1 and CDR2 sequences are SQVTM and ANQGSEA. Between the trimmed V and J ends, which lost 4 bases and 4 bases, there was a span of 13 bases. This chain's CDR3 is CSVVGHPSYGYTF. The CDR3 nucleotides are TGCAGCGTTGTAGGACACCCATCCTATGGCTACACCTTC.

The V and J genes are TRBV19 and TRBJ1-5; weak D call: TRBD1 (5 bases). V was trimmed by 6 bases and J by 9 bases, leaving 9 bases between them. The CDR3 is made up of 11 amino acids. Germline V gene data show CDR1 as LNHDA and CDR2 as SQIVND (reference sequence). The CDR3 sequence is CASSGGRPQHF. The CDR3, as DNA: TGTGCCAGTAGCGGGGGAAGGCCCCAGCATTTT.

Here the CDR3 DNA reads TGTGCCAGCAGCAAATGGACAGGGGCTAACTATGGCTACACCTTC. This encodes CASSKWTGANYGYTF. This chain uses TRBV13 with TRBJ1-2; 9 nucleotides line up with TRBD1. V shed 5 bases, J shed 0 bases, and the junction held 4 bases outside the gene matches. This CDR3 has 15 residues. Germline CDR1 and CDR2: PRHDT and FYEKMQ (reference sequence). The full variable domain, rest sourced from reference TRBV13 and TRBJ1-2, is AAGVIQSPRHLIKEKRETATLKCYPIPRHDTVYWYQQGPGQDPQFLISFYEKMQSDKGSIPDRFSAQQFSDYHSELNMSSLELGDSALYFCASSKWTGANYGYTFGSGTRLTVV.

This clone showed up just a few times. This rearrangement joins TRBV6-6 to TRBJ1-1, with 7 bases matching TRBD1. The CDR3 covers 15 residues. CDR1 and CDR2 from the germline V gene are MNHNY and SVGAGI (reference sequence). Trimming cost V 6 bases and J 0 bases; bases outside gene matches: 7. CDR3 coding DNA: TGTGCCAGCAGCCGCGACAGGGCCATGAACACTGAAGCTTTCTTT. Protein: CASSRDRAMNTEAFF.

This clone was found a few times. The CDR3 spells CASSGSTLTDTQYF. Written as DNA, the CDR3 is TGCGCCAGCAGTGGGTCCACTTTAACAGATACGCAGTATTTT. This chain connects TRBV10-2 to TRBJ2-3, with D uncertain. The CDR3 loop spans 14 amino acids. V lost 4 bases to trimming and J lost 3 bases, with 11 bases between them. Germline CDR1 is WSHSY and CDR2 is SAAADI.

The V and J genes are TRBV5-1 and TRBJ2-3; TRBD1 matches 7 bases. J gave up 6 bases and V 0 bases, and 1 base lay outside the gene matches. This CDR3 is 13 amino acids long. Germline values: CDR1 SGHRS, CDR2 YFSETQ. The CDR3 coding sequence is TGCGCCAGCAGCTTGGGCAGGGGGGATACGCAGTATTTT. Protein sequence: CASSLGRGDTQYF.

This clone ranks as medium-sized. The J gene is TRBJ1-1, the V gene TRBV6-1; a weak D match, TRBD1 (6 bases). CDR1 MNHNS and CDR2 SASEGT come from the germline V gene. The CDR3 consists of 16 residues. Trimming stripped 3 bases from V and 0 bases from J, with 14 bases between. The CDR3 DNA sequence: TGTGCCAGCAGTGAGGGGGCTCTGTCCCTGAACACTGAAGCTTTCTTT. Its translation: CASSEGALSLNTEAFF.

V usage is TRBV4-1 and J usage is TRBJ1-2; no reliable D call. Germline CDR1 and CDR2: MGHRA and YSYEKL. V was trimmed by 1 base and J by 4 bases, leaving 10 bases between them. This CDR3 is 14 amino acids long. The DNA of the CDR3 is TGCGCCAGCAGCCAAGGGGATGGACCCTATGGCTACACCTTC. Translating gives CASSQGDGPYGYTF.

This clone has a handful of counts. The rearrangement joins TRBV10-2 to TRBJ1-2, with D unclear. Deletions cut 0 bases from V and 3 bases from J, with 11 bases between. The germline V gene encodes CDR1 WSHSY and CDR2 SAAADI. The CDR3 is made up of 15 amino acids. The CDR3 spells CASSESLNTYYGYTF. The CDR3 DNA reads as TGCGCCAGCAGTGAGTCCCTAAACACTTACTATGGCTACACCTTC.

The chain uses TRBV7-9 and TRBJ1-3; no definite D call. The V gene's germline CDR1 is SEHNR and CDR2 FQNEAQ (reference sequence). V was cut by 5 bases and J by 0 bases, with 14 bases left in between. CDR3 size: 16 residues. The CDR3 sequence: CASSPKTRLSGNTIYF. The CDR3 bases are TGTGCCAGCAGCCCAAAAACTAGACTCTCTGGAAACACCATATATTTT. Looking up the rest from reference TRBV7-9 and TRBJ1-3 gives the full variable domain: DTGVSQNPRHKITKRGQNVTFRCDPISEHNRLYWYRQTLGQGPEFLTYFQNEAQLEKSRLLSDRFSAERPKGSFSTLEIQRTEQGDSAMYLCASSPKTRLSGNTIYFGEGSWLTVV.

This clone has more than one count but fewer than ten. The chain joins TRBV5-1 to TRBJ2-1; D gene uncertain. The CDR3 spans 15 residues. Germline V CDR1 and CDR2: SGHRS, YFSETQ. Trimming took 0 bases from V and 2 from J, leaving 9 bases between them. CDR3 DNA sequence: TGCGCCAGCAGCTTGGGACGGGTGACCTACAATGAGCAGTTCTTC. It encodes CASSLGRVTYNEQFF.

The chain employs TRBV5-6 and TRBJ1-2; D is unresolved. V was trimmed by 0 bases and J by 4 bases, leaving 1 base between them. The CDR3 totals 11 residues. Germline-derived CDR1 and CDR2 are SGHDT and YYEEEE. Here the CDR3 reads CASSLGYGYTF. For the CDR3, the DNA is TGTGCCAGCAGCTTGGGCTATGGCTACACCTTC.

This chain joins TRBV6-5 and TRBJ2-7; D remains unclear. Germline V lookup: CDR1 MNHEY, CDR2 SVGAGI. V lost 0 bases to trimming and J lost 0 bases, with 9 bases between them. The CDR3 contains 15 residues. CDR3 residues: CASSYSYYSSYEQYF. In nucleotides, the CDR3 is TGTGCCAGCAGTTACTCATACTACAGCTCCTACGAGCAGTACTTC.

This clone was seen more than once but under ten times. CDR3: CASSPSGTYNEQFF. CDR3 sequence (DNA): TGTGCCAGCTCCCCTAGCGGGACCTACAATGAGCAGTTCTTC. The chain is built from TRBV18 and TRBJ2-1; 9 bases match TRBD2. Per the germline V gene, CDR1 is KGHSH and CDR2 is LQKENI. This CDR3 is 14 amino acids long. With V trimmed by 6 bases and J by 2 bases, 2 bases remained unmatched.

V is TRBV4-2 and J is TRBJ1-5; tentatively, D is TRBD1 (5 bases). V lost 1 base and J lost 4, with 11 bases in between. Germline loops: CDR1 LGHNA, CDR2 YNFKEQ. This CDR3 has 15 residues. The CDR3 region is CASSQGGASNQPQHF. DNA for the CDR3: TGTGCCAGCAGCCAAGGCGGGGCAAGTAATCAGCCCCAGCATTTT.

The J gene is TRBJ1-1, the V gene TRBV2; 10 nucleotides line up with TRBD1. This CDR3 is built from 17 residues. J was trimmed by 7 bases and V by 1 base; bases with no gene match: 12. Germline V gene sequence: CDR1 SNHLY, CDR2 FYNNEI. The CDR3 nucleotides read TGTGCCAGCAGTGAAGGGCCCTCGGACAGGGGGTGGGTTGAAGCTTTCTTT. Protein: CASSEGPSDRGWVEAFF.

CDR3: CASSVGNEQFF. CDR3 nucleotide sequence: TGTGCCAGCAGTGTCGGCAATGAGCAGTTCTTC. The chain recombines TRBV7-9 with TRBJ2-1; D gene ambiguous. Trimming left V 6 bases short and J 6 bases short, with 6 bases between. The CDR3 spans 11 residues. The V gene's germline CDR1 is SEHNR and CDR2 FQNEAQ (reference sequence).

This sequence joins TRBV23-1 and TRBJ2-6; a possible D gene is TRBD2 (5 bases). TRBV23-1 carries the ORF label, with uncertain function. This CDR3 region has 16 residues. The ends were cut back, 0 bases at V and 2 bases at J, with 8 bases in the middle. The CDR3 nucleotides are TGCGCCAGCAGTCAATCTGCCGGGGCTGGGGCCAACGTCCTGACTTTC. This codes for CASSQSAGAGANVLTF.

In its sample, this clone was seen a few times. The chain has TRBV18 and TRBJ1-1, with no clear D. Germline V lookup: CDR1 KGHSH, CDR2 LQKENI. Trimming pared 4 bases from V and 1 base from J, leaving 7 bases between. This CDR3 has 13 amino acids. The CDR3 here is CASSQNRNTEAFF. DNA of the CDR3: TGTGCCAGCTCACAAAACAGGAACACTGAAGCTTTCTTT. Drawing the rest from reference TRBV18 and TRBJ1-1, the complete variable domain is NAGVMQNPRHLVRRRGQEARLRCSPMKGHSHVYWYRQLPEEGLKFMVYLQKENIIDESGMPKERFSAEFPKEGPSILRIQQVVRGDSAAYFCASSQNRNTEAFFGQGTRLTVV.

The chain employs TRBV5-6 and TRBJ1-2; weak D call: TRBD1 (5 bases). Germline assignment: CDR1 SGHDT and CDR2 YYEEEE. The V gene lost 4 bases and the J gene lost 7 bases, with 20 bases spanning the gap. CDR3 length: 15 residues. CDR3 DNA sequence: TGTGCCAGCAGCCCCGATTCAGGGATTGCCGGTGGCTACACCTTC. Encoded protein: CASSPDSGIAGGYTF.

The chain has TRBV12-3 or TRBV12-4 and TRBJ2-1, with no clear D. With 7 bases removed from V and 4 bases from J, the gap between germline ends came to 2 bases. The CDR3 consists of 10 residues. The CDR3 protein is CASKYNEQFF. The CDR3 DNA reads TGTGCCAGCAAATACAATGAGCAGTTCTTC.

The CDR3 loop reads CASSLVRGPRVAYEQYF. CDR3 nucleotides: TGTGCCAGCAGCTTAGTCAGGGGGCCTCGGGTCGCCTACGAGCAGTACTTC. This sequence joins TRBV7-9 and TRBJ2-7; 8 nucleotides align to TRBD1. The germline CDR1 and CDR2 sequences are SEHNR and FQNEAQ (reference sequence). With 1 base clipped from V and 2 bases from J, the junction kept 10 bases outside the gene matches. This CDR3 comprises 17 residues.

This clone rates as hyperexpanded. This chain's CDR3 is CASSEVRRMNTEAFF. CDR3 coding DNA: TGTGCCAGCAGTGAAGTTAGACGGATGAACACTGAAGCTTTCTTT. The chain employs TRBV6-1 and TRBJ1-1; D is unresolved. Trimming cost V 1 base and J 0 bases, with 9 bases left between them. Germline V gives CDR1 MNHNS, CDR2 SASEGT. The CDR3 covers 15 residues.

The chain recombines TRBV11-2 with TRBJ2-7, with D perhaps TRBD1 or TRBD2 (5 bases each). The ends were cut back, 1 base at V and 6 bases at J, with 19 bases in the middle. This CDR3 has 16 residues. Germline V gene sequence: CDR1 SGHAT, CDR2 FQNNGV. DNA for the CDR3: TGTGCCAGCAGCTTAGTGGGGACGGGCTCACCAGTCGAGCAGTACTTC. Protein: CASSLVGTGSPVEQYF.